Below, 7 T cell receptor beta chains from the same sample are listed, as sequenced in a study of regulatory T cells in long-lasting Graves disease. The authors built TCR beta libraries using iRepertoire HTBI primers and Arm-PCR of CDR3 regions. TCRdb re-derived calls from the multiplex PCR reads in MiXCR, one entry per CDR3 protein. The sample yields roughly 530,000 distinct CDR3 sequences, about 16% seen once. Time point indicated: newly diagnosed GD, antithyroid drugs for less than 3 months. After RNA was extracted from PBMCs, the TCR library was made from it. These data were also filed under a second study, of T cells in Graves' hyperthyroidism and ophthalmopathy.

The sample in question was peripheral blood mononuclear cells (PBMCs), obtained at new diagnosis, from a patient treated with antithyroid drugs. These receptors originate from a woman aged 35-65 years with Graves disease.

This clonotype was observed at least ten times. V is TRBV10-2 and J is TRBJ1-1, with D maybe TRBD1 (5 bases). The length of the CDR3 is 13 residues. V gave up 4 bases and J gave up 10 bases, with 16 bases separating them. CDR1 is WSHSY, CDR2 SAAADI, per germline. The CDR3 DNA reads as TGCGCCAGCAGTGTTGGGGCGCGACTAGGAGCTTTCTTT. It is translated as CASSVGARLGAFF.

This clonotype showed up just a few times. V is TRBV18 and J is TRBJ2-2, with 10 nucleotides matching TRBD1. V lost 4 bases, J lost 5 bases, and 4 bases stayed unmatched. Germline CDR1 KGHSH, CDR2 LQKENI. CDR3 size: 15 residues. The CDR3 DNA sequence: TGTGCCAGCTCACGACAGGGGGCGGATACCGGGGAGCTGTTTTTT. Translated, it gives CASSRQGADTGELFF.

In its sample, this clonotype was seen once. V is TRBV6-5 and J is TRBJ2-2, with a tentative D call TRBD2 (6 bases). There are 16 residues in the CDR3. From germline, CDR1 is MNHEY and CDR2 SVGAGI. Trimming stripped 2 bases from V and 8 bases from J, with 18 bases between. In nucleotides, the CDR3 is TGTGCCAGCAGTTACGAACCGGGGGAGACGAAGGGGGAGCTGTTTTTT. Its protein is CASSYEPGETKGELFF.

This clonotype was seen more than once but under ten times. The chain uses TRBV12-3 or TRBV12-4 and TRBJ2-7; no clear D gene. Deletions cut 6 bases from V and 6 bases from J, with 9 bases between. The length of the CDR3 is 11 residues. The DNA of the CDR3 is TGTGCCAGCAGGGAAAGAGGCGAGCAGTACTTC. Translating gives CASRERGEQYF.

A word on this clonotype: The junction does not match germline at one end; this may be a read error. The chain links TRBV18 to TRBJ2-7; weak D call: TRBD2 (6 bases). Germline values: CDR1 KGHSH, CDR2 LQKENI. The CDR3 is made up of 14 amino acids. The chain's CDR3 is CASSPRRDSYEQHF. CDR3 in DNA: TGTGCCAGCTCACCACGGCGGGACTCCTACGAGCAGCACTTC.

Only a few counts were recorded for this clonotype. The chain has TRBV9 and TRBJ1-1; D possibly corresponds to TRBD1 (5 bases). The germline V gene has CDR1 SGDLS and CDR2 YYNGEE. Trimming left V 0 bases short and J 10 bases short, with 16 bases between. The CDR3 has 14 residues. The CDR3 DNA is TGTGCCAGCAGCGTAGATGGGGCAGGCGGTGGAGCTTTCTTT. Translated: CASSVDGAGGGAFF.

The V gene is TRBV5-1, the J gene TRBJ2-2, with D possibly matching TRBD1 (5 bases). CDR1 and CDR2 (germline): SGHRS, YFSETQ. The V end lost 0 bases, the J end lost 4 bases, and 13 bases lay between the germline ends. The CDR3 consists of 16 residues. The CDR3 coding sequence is TGCGCCAGCAGCTTGGGTACCAGGGCGACCACCGGGGAGCTGTTTTTT. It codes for CASSLGTRATTGELFF.